Listed here are 30 T cell receptor beta chains from one sample, sequenced in a study of metastatic and nonmetastatic thyroid tumors (dated by TCRdb to 2018 to 2021). None of the patients had been given any treatment before thyroid surgery. The library was produced with PCR. Sequencer: Illumina HiSeq 4000. TCRdb trimmed the raw reads at Q25, called clones with MiXCR and kept productive beta chains. Recorded for this sample are roughly 10,000 clones; around 20% of them occurred a single time. Around 16% of the sample goes to the ten largest clones. The sequenced material came from adjacent normal tissue. The receptors originated from a female donor with papillary thyroid cancer or a benign thyroid nodule (not recorded which). Some clones in this sample may be carry-over from other donors' samples.

There are many counts of this clone. Other DNA sequences from this sample encode an identical CDR3 as well. The V and J genes are TRBV29-1 and TRBJ1-2; D possibly corresponds to TRBD1 (6 bases). Germline V gives CDR1 SQVTM, CDR2 ANQGSEA. The ends were cut back, 3 bases at V and 5 bases at J, with 13 bases in the middle. There are 13 residues in the CDR3. CDR3 amino acids: CSVERQGTYGYTF. CDR3 DNA sequence: TGCAGCGTTGAGAGGCAGGGGACTTATGGCTACACCTTC.

Many counts were recorded for this clone. The gene calls are TRBV10-3 and TRBJ2-1; 7 bases match TRBD2. Germline V gene lookup returns CDR1 ENHRY and CDR2 SYGVKD. The junction had 2 bases not matched to a gene; V was cut back by 0 bases and J by 12 bases. This CDR3 is built from 12 residues. The CDR3 spells CAISESPGGQFF. CDR3 coding DNA: TGTGCCATCAGTGAGTCGCCGGGGGGGCAGTTCTTC.

This clone was counted at least ten times. This chain links TRBV19 with TRBJ1-2, with 8 bases that match TRBD1. Germline trimming cut 6 bases from V and 2 bases from J; bases unmatched to any gene: 8. Germline V lookup: CDR1 LNHDA, CDR2 SQIVND (reference sequence). CDR3 length: 15 residues. For the CDR3, the DNA is TGTGCCAGTAGGGACAGGGATACGCGGAACTATGGCTACACCTTC. This sequence encodes CASRDRDTRNYGYTF. Full variable domain (outside the CDR3, taken from reference TRBV19 and TRBJ1-2): DGGITQSPKYLFRKEGQNVTLSCEQNLNHDAMYWYRQDPGQGLRLIYYSQIVNDFQKGDIAEGYSVSREKKESFPLTVTSAQKNPTAFYLCASRDRDTRNYGYTFGSGTRLTVV.

This clone was observed at least ten times. The chain links TRBV18 to TRBJ2-7; 10 positions match TRBD2. Germline CDR1 and CDR2: KGHSH and LQKENI. Germline trimming cut 6 bases from V and 5 bases from J; bases unmatched to any gene: 16. The CDR3 length is 17 residues. This CDR3 is CASSRRTYSGGFNEQYF. Written as DNA, the CDR3 is TGTGCCAGCTCCCGAAGAACCTATAGCGGGGGGTTCAACGAGCAGTACTTC.

The CDR3 spells CASMPPDATEAFF. DNA of the CDR3: TGTGCCAGCATGCCTCCGGACGCCACTGAAGCTTTCTTT. This chain uses TRBV5-4 with TRBJ1-1, with D uncertain. The V end lost 6 bases, the J end lost 4 bases, and 13 bases lay between the germline ends. CDR1 and CDR2 (germline): SGHNT, YYREEE (reference sequence). The CDR3 length is 13 residues.

A few counts support this clone. This chain connects TRBV6-2 or TRBV6-3 to TRBJ1-1; perhaps TRBD1 as D (5 bases). This CDR3 is 14 amino acids long. Per the germline V gene, CDR1 is MNHEY and CDR2 is SVGEGT. Trimming left V 8 bases short and J 6 bases short, with 19 bases between. CDR3 region: CASHRVGVFPEAFF. In DNA form, the CDR3 reads TGTGCCAGCCACCGTGTGGGGGTATTCCCTGAAGCTTTCTTT.

This clone was observed many times. The V and J genes are TRBV29-1 and TRBJ2-1; no firm D call. The CDR3 sequence is 13 residues long. Germline CDR1 reads SQVTM; CDR2 reads ANQGSEA. The V end was cut by 5 bases, the J end by 0 bases, with 8 bases between. This CDR3 is CSVWAGSYNEQFF. The CDR3 nucleotides are TGCAGCGTTTGGGCTGGCTCCTACAATGAGCAGTTCTTC.

This clone has just a few counts. Compared with germline, one end of the junction differs, possibly owing to a read error. This chain connects TRBV6-2 or TRBV6-3 to TRBJ2-1, with TRBD2 matching 9 bases. The CDR3 is 17 amino acids. The germline V gene encodes CDR1 MNHEY and CDR2 SVGEGT. DNA of the CDR3: TGTGCCAGCAGGGTCGGGACTAGCTGGGGTATATACAATGATCAGTTCTTC. Its protein product is CASRVGTSWGIYNDQFF.

This clone has at least ten counts. This chain uses TRBV10-2 with TRBJ2-5, with a possible D match to TRBD1 (6 bases). CDR3 length equals 15 residues. Germline CDR1 and CDR2: WSHSY and SAAADI. The ends were cut back, 8 bases at V and 5 bases at J, with 21 bases in the middle. CDR3 loop: CASSLRQGLSETQYF. The CDR3, as DNA: TGCGCCAGCTCTCTCAGGCAGGGGTTGAGCGAGACCCAGTACTTC.

Judged by abundance, this clone is medium-sized. The rearrangement joins TRBV20-1 to TRBJ1-2; 7 bases match TRBD1. The CDR3 is 12 residues long. V lost 6 bases and J lost 4; bases outside the gene matches: 5. Germline V gives CDR1 DFQATT, CDR2 SNEGSKA (reference sequence). The CDR3 region has the DNA TGCAGTGCACGGACAGGCGGCTATGGCTACACCTTC. Its protein product is CSARTGGYGYTF.

This clone was detected only a few times. This rearrangement joins TRBV27 to TRBJ2-7, with 16 positions matching TRBD2. Trimming cost V 4 bases and J 5 bases; bases outside gene matches: 2. This CDR3 spans 15 amino acids. CDR1 and CDR2 from the germline V gene are MNHEY and SMNVEV (reference sequence). The CDR3 DNA sequence: TGTGCCAGCAGTTCCGGGACTAGCGGGAGGGACGAGCAGTACTTC. Translating it yields CASSSGTSGRDEQYF.

The sample holds many counts of this clone. The genes are TRBV9 and TRBJ1-3, with a tentative D call TRBD1 (6 bases). Germline V gene sequence: CDR1 SGDLS, CDR2 YYNGEE. Trimming removed 2 bases from V and 4 bases from J, with 7 bases in between. The CDR3 length is 13 residues. The CDR3 loop reads CASSVDRGNTIYF. Here the CDR3 DNA reads TGTGCCAGCAGCGTCGACAGGGGAAACACCATATATTTT. The full variable domain, with the rest looked up from reference TRBV9 and TRBJ1-3, is DSGVTQTPKHLITATGQRVTLRCSPRSGDLSVYWYQQSLDQGLQFLIQYYNGEERAKGNILERFSAQQFPDLHSELNLSSLELGDSALYFCASSVDRGNTIYFGEGSWLTVV.

In regard to this clone: A read error may account for a junction end that differs from germline. The J gene is TRBJ1-5, the V gene TRBV14; D uncertain. Germline V CDR1 and CDR2: SGHDN, FVKESK. There are 9 residues in the CDR3. CDR3 sequence: CASSQLGIF. In nucleotides, the CDR3 is TGTGCCAGCAGCCAACTGGGGATTTTT.

Within the sample, this clone is medium-sized. The rearrangement links TRBV11-2 to TRBJ2-7; 8 nucleotides align to TRBD2. Losses at the gene ends were 5 bases for V and 3 bases for J; bases not matched to a gene: 9. Germline CDR1 reads SGHAT; CDR2 reads FQNNGV. The CDR3 totals 15 residues. The CDR3 loop reads CASSLAGGENYEQYF. CDR3 nucleotides: TGTGCCAGCAGCCTCGCCGGGGGGGAGAACTACGAGCAGTACTTC.

This clone came up many times. This sequence joins TRBV5-1 and TRBJ2-1, with 11 bases aligning to TRBD1. CDR1 is SGHRS, CDR2 YFSETQ, per germline. The CDR3 has 16 amino acids. V was pared by 4 bases and J by 7 bases, with 10 bases of the junction left unmatched. Here the CDR3 DNA reads TGCGCCAGCAGCACGGACGGGGACAGGGGGATAAATGAGCAGTTCTTC. Its translation: CASSTDGDRGINEQFF.

This clone was detected many times. The CDR3 bases are TGTGCCAGCAGCCTTATTTGGAATGAGCAGTTCTTC. It codes for CASSLIWNEQFF. The chain uses TRBV3-1 and TRBJ2-1; D gene uncertain. The CDR3 is 12 amino acids. The germline CDR1 and CDR2 sequences are LGHDT and YNNKEL (reference sequence). V dropped 4 bases and J dropped 7 bases, with 8 bases sitting between them.

This chain links TRBV14 with TRBJ2-1; TRBD2 aligns across 13 bases. The length of the CDR3 is 15 residues. Germline trimming cut 7 bases from V and 6 bases from J; bases unmatched to any gene: 6. CDR1 and CDR2 from the germline V gene are SGHDN and FVKESK. CDR3 region: CASTPGLAGPNEQFF. The CDR3 region has the DNA TGTGCCAGCACTCCGGGACTAGCGGGACCCAATGAGCAGTTCTTC.

This chain joins TRBV27 and TRBJ1-1; D remains ambiguous. CDR1 is MNHEY and CDR2 is SMNVEV in the germline V gene (reference sequence). Trimming cost V 5 bases and J 2 bases, with 18 bases left between them. The CDR3 covers 16 residues. The CDR3 sequence: CASSPTHRTANTEAFF. As DNA, the CDR3 is TGTGCCAGCAGTCCGACTCATCGTACAGCCAACACTGAAGCTTTCTTT.

In this sample, this clone is medium-sized. The chain has TRBV15 and TRBJ1-3, with D unresolved. V was shortened by 0 bases and J by 4 bases, with 4 bases between the two germline ends. This CDR3 has 13 residues. Germline V gene lookup returns CDR1 LNHNV and CDR2 YYDKDF (reference sequence). The CDR3 DNA sequence: TGTGCCACCAGCAGAGATCGAGGAAACACCATATATTTT. Its protein is CATSRDRGNTIYF.

This sequence joins TRBV20-1 and TRBJ2-5; 10 bases fit TRBD2. V was pared by 6 bases and J by 2 bases, with 12 bases of the junction left unmatched. Germline lookup yields CDR1 DFQATT and CDR2 SNEGSKA (reference sequence). CDR3 length equals 16 residues. The CDR3 loop reads CSADTATSGKQETQYF. In DNA, the CDR3 is TGCAGTGCCGACACGGCAACTAGCGGGAAACAAGAGACCCAGTACTTC.

This clone showed up many times. The chain is built from TRBV7-9 and TRBJ2-7; tentatively, D is TRBD1 (6 bases). The CDR3 is 14 amino acids. V was trimmed by 3 bases and J by 2 bases, leaving 11 bases between them. Germline values: CDR1 SEHNR, CDR2 FQNEAQ (reference sequence). This CDR3 reads CASSLAGVPYEQYF. In nucleotides, the CDR3 is TGTGCCAGCAGCTTGGCAGGGGTCCCCTACGAGCAGTACTTC.

This clone is classed as medium-sized. The rearrangement uses TRBV27 and TRBJ2-5; D is perhaps TRBD2 (6 bases). V was clipped by 6 bases and J by 0 bases, with 14 bases between them. Germline CDR1 is MNHEY and CDR2 is SMNVEV (reference sequence). The CDR3 contains 15 residues. In DNA form, the CDR3 reads TGTGCCAGCAGCCGAACCGGGACTTACCAAGAGACCCAGTACTTC. As protein: CASSRTGTYQETQYF.

The chain links TRBV24-1 to TRBJ2-1; 11 bases agree with TRBD2. Germline CDR1 is KGHDR and CDR2 is SFDVKD. CDR3 size: 19 residues. V lost 2 bases and J lost 2; bases outside the gene matches: 10. CDR3 coding DNA: TGTGCCACCAGTGATTGGGGACTAGCGGCGTCTGGAACCTACAATGAGCAGTTCTTC. Its protein is CATSDWGLAASGTYNEQFF.

This clone is medium-sized within its sample. The rearrangement joins TRBV5-1 to TRBJ2-7, with 8 bases aligning to TRBD1. V was clipped by 4 bases and J by 5 bases; unmatched bases: 8. Germline V lookup: CDR1 SGHRS, CDR2 YFSETQ. The CDR3 is 14 amino acids. Here the CDR3 DNA reads TGCGCCAGCAGCCCCCCGGACAGGGCAGACGAGCAGTACTTC. It encodes CASSPPDRADEQYF.

As concerns this clone: Just one base apart from a much larger clone, this may be a read error. The chain joins TRBV4-3 to TRBJ2-1; 11 bases line up with TRBD2. Germline V CDR1 and CDR2: LGHNA, YSLEER. The V gene end was trimmed by 4 bases and the J gene end by 10 bases; junction bases not matched to a gene: 6. The CDR3 is 14 amino acids. CDR3 nucleotide sequence: TGCGCCAGCAGCCCGGGACCTAGCGGGAGGGAGCAGTTCTTC. Translating it yields CASSPGPSGREQFF.

This clone is medium-sized. The genes are TRBV10-3 and TRBJ1-2; D is ambiguous. Trimming shortened V by 0 bases and J by 7 bases, and 12 bases separated the two germline ends. The CDR3 runs 14 residues. Germline lookup yields CDR1 ENHRY and CDR2 SYGVKD. CDR3 bases: TGTGCCATCAGTGAGTCGGGATCGGGGTTTGGCTACACCTTC. It specifies CAISESGSGFGYTF.

In this sample, this clone turned up many times. The rearrangement uses TRBV27 and TRBJ2-7; D gene unclear. Trimming removed 2 bases from V and 2 bases from J, with 13 bases in between. The CDR3 is 15 residues long. Germline V gives CDR1 MNHEY, CDR2 SMNVEV (reference sequence). The CDR3 loop is CASSLQVSGTYEQYF. CDR3 nucleotides: TGTGCCAGCAGTTTACAAGTTTCAGGCACCTACGAGCAGTACTTC.

This clone has at least ten counts. This chain uses TRBV2 with TRBJ1-4; 9 nucleotides align to TRBD1. V lost 7 bases to trimming and J lost 8 bases; unmatched junction nucleotides: 8. This CDR3 is 14 amino acids long. Per the germline V gene, CDR1 is SNHLY and CDR2 is FYNNEI. CDR3 nucleotide sequence: TGTGCCAGCATTGCCGGGACAGGGCAGGAAAAACTGTTTTTT. Protein sequence: CASIAGTGQEKLFF.

This clone was recorded at least ten times. The chain recombines TRBV29-1 with TRBJ1-1, with TRBD1 matching over 7 bases. Germline V gene data show CDR1 as SQVTM and CDR2 as ANQGSEA. The CDR3 is made up of 14 amino acids. J was trimmed by 3 bases and V by 4 bases; bases with no gene match: 8. As DNA, the CDR3 is TGCAGCGTTGTAGGGCGTCAGGGGGACACTGAAGCTTTCTTT. Protein sequence: CSVVGRQGDTEAFF.

This chain connects TRBV11-2 to TRBJ2-7, with 11 bases that match TRBD1. Trimming removed 1 base from V and 3 bases from J; junction bases left unmatched: 5. Germline CDR1 is SGHAT and CDR2 is FQNNGV. CDR3 length: 16 residues. CDR3 protein: CASSLGGQGGFYEQYF. CDR3 bases: TGTGCCAGCAGCTTAGGGGGACAGGGGGGTTTCTACGAGCAGTACTTC.